Shown below are 32 T cell receptor beta chains from a single sample sequenced in a study of radiation and T cells in renal cell carcinoma. The time point was: blood 4 weeks post-SBRT, at nephrectomy. The treatment here: 15 Gy SBRT to primary tumor, nephrectomy 4 weeks later. The protocol was immunoSEQ multiplex PCR, while the TCRdb copy is restricted to in-frame clones and leaves out a portion. Among around 100,000 clones listed, 80% to 90% were seen once. Sequenced here: blood, sampled from a patient whose treatment included radiotherapy and nephrectomy. These receptors were obtained from a man aged 55 to 70 with renal cell carcinoma.

This clone was counted a single time. Written as DNA, the CDR3 is TGTGCCAGCAGTACCCCCACAGGATCGAAGCAGTACTTC. Translating gives CASSTPTGSKQYF. This chain joins TRBV28 and TRBJ2-7, with a tentative D call TRBD1 (5 bases). This CDR3 comprises 13 residues. V lost 5 bases and J lost 8, with 16 bases in between. Germline lookup yields CDR1 MDHEN and CDR2 SYDVKM.

This clone was picked up a small number of times. The chain uses TRBV9 and TRBJ2-1; D possibly corresponds to TRBD2 (5 bases). Germline loops: CDR1 SGDLS, CDR2 YYNGEE. The CDR3 consists of 15 residues. V was pared by 6 bases and J by 6 bases, with 19 bases between. This CDR3 is CASNPTRSPGNEQFF. CDR3 nucleotide sequence: TGTGCCAGCAACCCCACTAGATCTCCAGGCAATGAGCAGTTCTTC.

With regard to this clone: The sample holds other DNA sequences that translate to the same CDR3. This chain joins TRBV19 and TRBJ2-5; possible D gene TRBD2, 5 bases. Trimming left V 5 bases short and J 2 bases short, with 9 bases between. This CDR3 is built from 13 residues. CDR1 is LNHDA, CDR2 SQIVND, per germline (reference sequence). The CDR3 sequence: CASSSSGQETQYF. CDR3 DNA sequence: TGTGCCAGTAGTTCCAGCGGACAAGAGACCCAGTACTTC.

This chain uses TRBV10-3 with TRBJ1-2; D may be TRBD1 (5 bases). V was clipped by 9 bases and J by 4 bases, with 18 bases between them. The CDR3 totals 14 residues. Germline lookup yields CDR1 ENHRY and CDR2 SYGVKD. The CDR3 spells CAILGEGKPYGYTF. The CDR3 region has the DNA TGTGCCATTCTCGGTGAGGGGAAGCCCTATGGCTACACCTTC.

The V gene is TRBV30, the J gene TRBJ2-1; no clear D. Trimming removed 2 bases from V and 7 bases from J, with 18 bases in between. The CDR3 totals 15 residues. Germline V lookup: CDR1 GTSNPN, CDR2 SVGIG (reference sequence). In DNA, the CDR3 is TGTGCCTGGAGTCAAACCCCCCTTAGCAAAAATGAGCAGTTCTTC. Translation gives CAWSQTPLSKNEQFF.

The chain combines TRBV7-2 with TRBJ2-1, with 9 nucleotides matching TRBD2. The V gene end was trimmed by 3 bases and the J gene end by 4 bases; junction bases not matched to a gene: 1. Germline lookup yields CDR1 SGHTA and CDR2 FQGNSA. The CDR3 extends over 14 amino acids. CDR3 DNA sequence: TGTGCCAGCAGCTTTAGCGGGAGTTACAATGAGCAGTTCTTC. It yields the protein CASSFSGSYNEQFF.

The J gene is TRBJ1-2, the V gene TRBV4-2; TRBD1 might be the D (6 bases). Germline CDR1 and CDR2: LGHNA and YNFKEQ. The CDR3 loop spans 13 amino acids. Between the trimmed V and J ends, which lost 2 bases and 4 bases, there was a span of 8 bases. CDR3 loop: CASSQTGFYGYTF. In nucleotides, the CDR3 is TGTGCCAGCAGCCAAACAGGGTTCTATGGCTACACCTTC.

This chain joins TRBV2 and TRBJ2-5; tentatively, D is TRBD1 or TRBD2 (5 bases each). Germline lookup yields CDR1 SNHLY and CDR2 FYNNEI. The CDR3 extends over 13 amino acids. The V end was cut by 5 bases, the J end by 1 base, with 8 bases between. The DNA for the CDR3 is TGTGCCAGCAGTAGGGACGCCCAAGAGACCCAGTACTTC. This translates into CASSRDAQETQYF.

The chain couples TRBV10-2 to TRBJ1-5; D is undetermined. Between the trimmed V and J ends, which lost 2 bases and 1 base, there was a span of 15 bases. Germline V gene lookup returns CDR1 WSHSY and CDR2 SAAADI. This CDR3 contains 17 residues. Here the CDR3 reads CASSEGSRVASNQPQHF. The CDR3, as DNA: TGCGCCAGCAGTGAGGGTTCGAGGGTGGCGAGCAATCAGCCCCAGCATTTT.

The chain couples TRBV27 to TRBJ2-3, with 8 bases aligning to TRBD2. The ends lost 0 bases at V and 8 bases at J; junction bases unmatched: 10. From germline, CDR1 is MNHEY and CDR2 SMNVEV (reference sequence). This CDR3 comprises 16 residues. The CDR3 protein is CASSLSYPAGAGTQYF. In DNA, the CDR3 is TGTGCCAGCAGTTTATCGTATCCAGCGGGAGCGGGTACGCAGTATTTT.

The gene calls are TRBV5-1 and TRBJ1-5; D not certain. The CDR3 extends over 14 amino acids. Germline-derived CDR1 and CDR2 are SGHRS and YFSETQ. V gave up 0 bases and J gave up 4 bases, with 8 bases separating them. CDR3 loop: CASSLDWENQPQHF. Here the CDR3 DNA reads TGCGCCAGCAGCTTGGACTGGGAAAATCAGCCCCAGCATTTT.

The chain combines TRBV15 with TRBJ2-3; D unclear. The CDR3 extends over 14 amino acids. Germline CDR1 LNHNV, CDR2 YYDKDF (reference sequence). Trimming stripped 0 bases from V and 2 bases from J, with 6 bases between. This chain's CDR3 is CATSRDPPTDTQYF. DNA for the CDR3: TGTGCCACCAGCAGAGATCCCCCCACAGATACGCAGTATTTT.

The chain joins TRBV7-9 to TRBJ2-2; D is ambiguous. CDR1 is SEHNR and CDR2 is FQNEAQ in the germline V gene (reference sequence). Between the trimmed V and J ends, which lost 5 bases and 4 bases, there was a span of 2 bases. The CDR3 consists of 11 residues. Here the CDR3 reads CASSATGELFF. The CDR3 nucleotides read TGTGCCAGCAGCGCCACCGGGGAGCTGTTTTTT.

This clone has a single count. This chain connects TRBV5-4 to TRBJ2-7; 8 bases agree with TRBD2. The CDR3 totals 15 residues. CDR1 SGHNT and CDR2 YYREEE come from the germline V gene (reference sequence). V lost 4 bases to trimming and J lost 5 bases; unmatched junction nucleotides: 11. Here the CDR3 DNA reads TGTGCCAGCAGCCTCGGGGCGCGGGAGGTACACGAGCAGTACTTC. Translated, it gives CASSLGAREVHEQYF.

This sequence joins TRBV6-1 and TRBJ2-2; D is undetermined. Germline V gene lookup returns CDR1 MNHNS and CDR2 SASEGT. This CDR3 is built from 14 residues. Between the trimmed V and J ends, which lost 2 bases and 5 bases, there was a span of 9 bases. CDR3 protein: CASSERRETGELFF. The DNA for the CDR3 is TGTGCCAGCAGTGAACGTAGGGAAACCGGGGAGCTGTTTTTT.

The chain has TRBV7-9 and TRBJ2-5; TRBD1 matches at 7 bases. Germline lookup yields CDR1 SEHNR and CDR2 FQNEAQ (reference sequence). The CDR3 consists of 15 residues. The J segment lost 4 bases and the V segment lost 8 bases, leaving 13 bases of the junction unmatched. For the CDR3, the DNA is TGTGCCAGCGGCAGGGGGAGTTTAGTGGGAGAGACCCAGTACTTC. This sequence encodes CASGRGSLVGETQYF.

The chain uses TRBV6-6 and TRBJ1-5; D perhaps matches TRBD1 (5 bases). Trimming pared 3 bases from V and 6 bases from J, leaving 12 bases between. The germline V gene has CDR1 MNHNY and CDR2 SVGAGI (reference sequence). This CDR3 has 14 residues. The CDR3 is CASSYLGGSQPQHF. The DNA for the CDR3 is TGTGCCAGCAGTTATCTCGGGGGAAGTCAGCCCCAGCATTTT.

The genes are TRBV4-2 and TRBJ2-1, with D tentatively TRBD2 (6 bases). Germline V gene sequence: CDR1 LGHNA, CDR2 YNFKEQ. This CDR3 spans 14 amino acids. Trimming took 0 bases from V and 8 from J, leaving 11 bases between them. DNA of the CDR3: TGTGCCAGCAGCCAAGATGATCAGCGGGATGAGCAGTTCTTC. It yields the protein CASSQDDQRDEQFF.

This clone occurred a few times. J is TRBJ1-5 and V is TRBV29-1, with TRBD1 as a possible D gene (5 bases). This CDR3 is built from 14 residues. Trimming took off 7 bases at V and 0 bases at J, with 13 bases between the two ends. CDR1 and CDR2 from the germline V gene are SQVTM and ANQGSEA. CDR3 sequence: CSDPGLDSNQPQHF. The CDR3, as DNA: TGCAGCGACCCGGGACTAGATAGCAATCAGCCCCAGCATTTT.

J is TRBJ1-4 and V is TRBV6-1; D not resolved. V lost 1 base and J 5 bases, leaving 8 bases between the germline ends. The CDR3 consists of 14 residues. Germline V gene lookup returns CDR1 MNHNS and CDR2 SASEGT. The CDR3 region is CASSEGWWNEKLFF. The CDR3 DNA reads TGTGCCAGCAGTGAAGGGTGGTGGAATGAAAAACTGTTTTTT.

The chain is built from TRBV10-1 and TRBJ2-7, with D perhaps matching TRBD1 (6 bases). The CDR3 is 13 amino acids. Germline V lookup: CDR1 WNHNN, CDR2 SYGVQD (reference sequence). Trimming removed 5 bases at V and 6 bases at J, with 14 bases between. This chain's CDR3 is CASSHGQKGEQYF. The DNA of the CDR3 is TGCGCCAGCAGTCATGGACAGAAGGGCGAGCAGTACTTC.

The chain couples TRBV5-1 to TRBJ2-3, with D perhaps matching TRBD2 (5 bases). Looked up from germline, CDR1 is SGHRS and CDR2 is YFSETQ. The CDR3 consists of 14 residues. Trimming shortened V by 0 bases and J by 6 bases, and 11 bases separated the two germline ends. Written as DNA, the CDR3 is TGCGCCAGCAGCTTGGCCTCGGGGTTGGATACGCAGTATTTT. It is translated as CASSLASGLDTQYF.

The chain has TRBV10-3 and TRBJ2-7; 8 nucleotides agree with TRBD1. Losses at the gene ends were 4 bases for V and 4 bases for J; bases not matched to a gene: 18. In germline, CDR1 is ENHRY, CDR2 SYGVKD. This CDR3 comprises 18 residues. The DNA of the CDR3 is TGTGCCATCAGTGGCGGAGGGGGCCAAGGGGGACAGGCGTACGAGCAGTACTTC. It encodes CAISGGGGQGGQAYEQYF.

This clone came up a few times. The rearrangement joins TRBV29-1 to TRBJ2-5; the D gene could be TRBD1 or TRBD2 (5 bases each). V lost 4 bases, J lost 2 bases, and 11 bases lay in between. There are 13 residues in the CDR3. CDR1 is SQVTM, CDR2 ANQGSEA, per germline. CDR3 DNA: TGCAGCGTTGGGCAGGGCGGGCAAGAGACCCAGTACTTC. It codes for CSVGQGGQETQYF.

V and J are TRBV30 and TRBJ1-1, with D possibly TRBD1 on 5 matching bases. Germline assignment: CDR1 GTSNPN and CDR2 SVGIG (reference sequence). The CDR3 has 12 amino acids. Trimming shortened V by 7 bases and J by 5 bases, and 14 bases separated the two germline ends. This CDR3 is CASTGRGTEAFF. CDR3 nucleotide sequence: TGTGCCTCGACGGGACGGGGGACTGAAGCTTTCTTT.

V gene TRBV5-1 combines with J gene TRBJ2-5, with 9 positions matching TRBD1. The germline V gene has CDR1 SGHRS and CDR2 YFSETQ. V was pared by 5 bases and J by 5 bases, with 13 bases of the junction left unmatched. CDR3 length: 16 amino acids. CDR3 nucleotides: TGCGCCAGCAGTGGGACAGGGACGGTTAATTTGGAGACCCAGTACTTC. It yields the protein CASSGTGTVNLETQYF.

The rearrangement uses TRBV7-9 and TRBJ2-6; D unclear. Germline V gives CDR1 SEHNR, CDR2 FQNEAQ (reference sequence). The CDR3 extends over 15 amino acids. V dropped 4 bases and J dropped 0 bases, with 7 bases sitting between them. As DNA, the CDR3 is TGTGCCAGCAGCTCCATGCTCTCTGGGGCCAACGTCCTGACTTTC. Protein sequence: CASSSMLSGANVLTF.

This clone was observed a handful of times. The genes are TRBV7-9 and TRBJ1-4; TRBD1 is a possible D gene (6 bases). With 1 base removed from V and 13 bases from J, the gap between germline ends came to 7 bases. CDR3 length: 11 residues. Per germline, CDR1 SEHNR and CDR2 FQNEAQ (reference sequence). CDR3 residues: CASSLGGGLFF. As DNA, the CDR3 is TGTGCCAGCAGCTTAGGAGGGGGACTGTTTTTT.

The V call is TRBV29-1, the J call TRBJ2-1, with 11 bases lining up with TRBD2. The CDR3 runs to 15 residues. In germline, CDR1 is SQVTM, CDR2 ANQGSEA. The trim removed 6 bases at V and 8 bases at J, leaving 12 bases unmatched. The CDR3 here is CSVVSGRARRDEQFF. CDR3 sequence (DNA): TGCAGCGTCGTTAGCGGGAGGGCCCGGCGGGATGAGCAGTTCTTC.

The chain recombines TRBV27 with TRBJ1-2; D is perhaps TRBD1 (5 bases). Trimming took off 2 bases at V and 10 bases at J, with 11 bases between the two ends. CDR1 MNHEY and CDR2 SMNVEV come from the germline V gene (reference sequence). The CDR3 spans 12 residues. The CDR3 bases are TGTGCCAGCAGTTTAGATGGGGGTTACTACACCTTC. Its protein product is CASSLDGGYYTF.

The rearrangement links TRBV28 to TRBJ2-7; TRBD1 agrees at 12 bases. Germline lookup yields CDR1 MDHEN and CDR2 SYDVKM. With V trimmed by 5 bases and J by 13 bases, 12 bases remained unmatched. The CDR3 consists of 14 residues. The CDR3 nucleotides read TGTGCCAGCAGTCGCCGGGACAGGGGGCTTACTTGCTACTTC. Translating gives CASSRRDRGLTCYF.

The V gene is TRBV7-6, the J gene TRBJ1-3; a possible D gene is TRBD1 (6 bases). V dropped 1 base and J dropped 8 bases, with 15 bases sitting between them. The CDR3 is 15 residues long. Germline lookup yields CDR1 SGHVS and CDR2 FNYEAQ. CDR3: CASSLEPGRQDTIYF. For the CDR3, the DNA is TGTGCCAGCAGCTTAGAGCCCGGACGACAGGACACCATATATTTT.